The rows below give T cell receptor beta chains drawn from one sample of a study of CD8 T cells in Susac syndrome. TCRdb reprocessed the immunoSEQ multiplex PCR reads with MiXCR, giving one entry per CDR3 protein. The data contain 77,000 or so distinct CDR3 sequences, about 92% of them seen just once; the ten biggest clones take up 0.5% to 0.65%. Sequenced sample: CD4+ T cells from PBMCs. These receptors were taken from a human donor with Susac syndrome. Each CDR3 is given with its conserved first and last residue. The order of the fields is clone size, J gene, D gene, V gene, CDR3 DNA, CDR3 protein. A D gene is named only where the DNA matches it firmly. The size entry is marked missing in some rows and otherwise reads once, few, many or a size class.

clone_size: NA; j_call: TRBJ1-1; d_call: TRBD1; v_call: TRBV20-1; cdr3_nt: TGCAGTCCAGACAGGGGGGACACTGAAGCTTTCTTT; cdr3_aa: CSPDRGDTEAFF
clone_size: NA; j_call: TRBJ1-2; d_call: NA; v_call: TRBV29-1; cdr3_nt: TGCAGCGTTGAGAACTATGGCTACACCTTC; cdr3_aa: CSVENYGYTF
clone_size: NA; j_call: TRBJ2-1; d_call: NA; v_call: TRBV20-1; cdr3_nt: TGCAGTGCTAGATCGGAGTACAATGAGCAGTTCTTC; cdr3_aa: CSARSEYNEQFF
clone_size: NA; j_call: TRBJ1-3; d_call: NA; v_call: TRBV6-6; cdr3_nt: TGTGCCACCAGAAACGGGGGCACTGGAAACACCATATATTTT; cdr3_aa: CATRNGGTGNTIYF
clone_size: NA; j_call: TRBJ2-3; d_call: TRBD2; v_call: TRBV12-3/TRBV12-4; cdr3_nt: TGTGCCAGCAGTTCAGGGACTAGCGGGGGAATCACAGATACGCAGTATTTT; cdr3_aa: CASSSGTSGGITDTQYF
clone_size: NA; j_call: TRBJ1-5; d_call: NA; v_call: TRBV30; cdr3_nt: TGTGCCTGGAGAGGGGATAGCAATCAGCCCCAGCATTTT; cdr3_aa: CAWRGDSNQPQHF
clone_size: NA; j_call: TRBJ2-1; d_call: TRBD2; v_call: TRBV7-9; cdr3_nt: TGTGCCAGCAGCGGGAGATCTAGCGGGGGGGCAAGCTCCTACAATGAGCAGTTCTTC; cdr3_aa: CASSGRSSGGASSYNEQFF
clone_size: NA; j_call: TRBJ2-7; d_call: NA; v_call: TRBV12-3/TRBV12-4; cdr3_nt: TGTGCCAGCAGTCCCCGTAACAGCGCTTACGAGCAGTACTTC; cdr3_aa: CASSPRNSAYEQYF
clone_size: few; j_call: TRBJ2-1; d_call: NA; v_call: TRBV7-9; cdr3_nt: TGTGCCAGCAGCTCCGAAATAGGTGGACTCTACAATGAGCAGTTCTTC; cdr3_aa: CASSSEIGGLYNEQFF
clone_size: NA; j_call: TRBJ1-2; d_call: TRBD1; v_call: TRBV29-1; cdr3_nt: TGCAGCGCACGACAGGGGGCGGAGGGCTACACCTTC; cdr3_aa: CSARQGAEGYTF
clone_size: NA; j_call: TRBJ2-1; d_call: NA; v_call: TRBV7-9; cdr3_nt: TGTGCCAGCAGCCAAGAAGGGGATGAGCAGTTCTTC; cdr3_aa: CASSQEGDEQFF
clone_size: NA; j_call: TRBJ1-2; d_call: NA; v_call: TRBV6-2/TRBV6-3; cdr3_nt: TGTGCCAGCAGTTACTCCCCGGAGATGAATGGCTACACCTTC; cdr3_aa: CASSYSPEMNGYTF
clone_size: NA; j_call: TRBJ2-3; d_call: NA; v_call: TRBV12-3/TRBV12-4; cdr3_nt: TGTGCCAGCAGGATCGCTCTTAGCAGGAATACGCAGTATTTT; cdr3_aa: CASRIALSRNTQYF
clone_size: NA; j_call: TRBJ2-1; d_call: NA; v_call: TRBV21-1; cdr3_nt: TGTGCCAGCAGCAAAGAGAGGGGCGGGAGTAACTACAATGAGCAGTTCTTC; cdr3_aa: CASSKERGGSNYNEQFF
clone_size: NA; j_call: TRBJ1-5; d_call: NA; v_call: TRBV6-5; cdr3_nt: TGTGCCAGCAGTTACAGACAGAATCAGCCCCAGCATTTT; cdr3_aa: CASSYRQNQPQHF
clone_size: NA; j_call: TRBJ2-7; d_call: TRBD2; v_call: TRBV20-1; cdr3_nt: TGCAGTGCGGTACGACTAGCGGGAAGTTACGAGCAGTACTTC; cdr3_aa: CSAVRLAGSYEQYF
clone_size: NA; j_call: TRBJ2-7; d_call: TRBD2; v_call: TRBV27; cdr3_nt: TGTGCCAGCAGTTCACAGCCGGGACTACAGAGGTTTCACGAGCAGTACTTC; cdr3_aa: CASSSQPGLQRFHEQYF
clone_size: NA; j_call: TRBJ1-5; d_call: NA; v_call: TRBV7-6; cdr3_nt: TGTGCCAGCAGCTTACCGTACAACAATCAGCCCCAGCATTTT; cdr3_aa: CASSLPYNNQPQHF
clone_size: NA; j_call: TRBJ2-4; d_call: NA; v_call: TRBV15; cdr3_nt: TGTGCCACCAGCAGTAGGACAGCGGCCAAAAACATTCAGTACTTC; cdr3_aa: CATSSRTAAKNIQYF
clone_size: NA; j_call: TRBJ2-2; d_call: NA; v_call: TRBV9; cdr3_nt: TGTGCCAGCAGCGTAGGGCAGGCGAACACCGGGGAGCTTTTTTTT; cdr3_aa: CASSVGQANTGELFF
clone_size: once; j_call: TRBJ1-5; d_call: NA; v_call: TRBV21-1; cdr3_nt: TGTGCCAGCAGCTACAGGGATCAGCCCCAGCATTTT; cdr3_aa: CASSYRDQPQHF
clone_size: NA; j_call: TRBJ1-1; d_call: NA; v_call: TRBV20-1; cdr3_nt: TGCAGTGCTAGCTCCCTCGCAGGCACTGAAGCTTTCTTT; cdr3_aa: CSASSLAGTEAFF
clone_size: NA; j_call: TRBJ1-5; d_call: TRBD1; v_call: TRBV2; cdr3_nt: TGTGCCAGCAGTCGACAGGGTTCGGATCAGCCCCAGCATTTT; cdr3_aa: CASSRQGSDQPQHF
clone_size: NA; j_call: TRBJ2-5; d_call: NA; v_call: TRBV3-1; cdr3_nt: TGTGCCAGCAGCCCCGGACGGATCAGGCCGTACTTC; cdr3_aa: CASSPGRIRPYF
clone_size: NA; j_call: TRBJ1-5; d_call: NA; v_call: TRBV27; cdr3_nt: TGTGCCAGCAGTCCCAGGGTTTTGCAGCCCCAGCATTTT; cdr3_aa: CASSPRVLQPQHF
clone_size: NA; j_call: TRBJ1-1; d_call: NA; v_call: TRBV29-1; cdr3_nt: TGCAGCGTTTCAGGGAATCTATGGACTGAAGCTTTCTTT; cdr3_aa: CSVSGNLWTEAFF
clone_size: NA; j_call: TRBJ2-1; d_call: NA; v_call: TRBV25-1; cdr3_nt: TGTGCCAGCAGGGAGCGACTAGCCTACAATGAGCAGTTCTTC; cdr3_aa: CASRERLAYNEQFF
clone_size: NA; j_call: TRBJ2-1; d_call: TRBD2; v_call: TRBV7-9; cdr3_nt: TGTGCCAGCAGCTCAGACCCCGGGACTAGCGGGGTCGGGAATGAGCAGTTCTTC; cdr3_aa: CASSSDPGTSGVGNEQFF
clone_size: NA; j_call: TRBJ1-2; d_call: NA; v_call: TRBV28; cdr3_nt: TGTGCCAGCAGTTTCATAGGGTTCAGCCGAAAAAACTATGGCTACACCTTC; cdr3_aa: CASSFIGFSRKNYGYTF